This T cell receptor beta chain was captured in a study of blood T cell repertoires in COVID-19. Study-level information: PBMCs, B-cell-depleted T cells, or T cells were the source of the cDNA or gDNA that made up the material.

The CDR3 has 16 residues. V lost 6 bases to trimming and J lost 0 bases; unmatched junction nucleotides: 3. Germline CDR1 is SGHTA and CDR2 is FQGNSA. Methods used by the authors: By means of reference gene primer amplification, nucleated cell counts were estimated. Sequenced by immunoSEQ multiplex PCR; TCRdb stores in-frame clones only, minus some. The V and J calls and clone size come from that table; D and trimming were worked out from the DNA. The table includes approximately 210,000 clones, more than 75% detected once. The receptor was isolated from a middle-aged woman with acute or convalescent COVID-19. Sequenced sample: peripheral blood. The chain links TRBV7-2 to TRBJ2-6; TRBD2 agrees at 9 bases. CDR3 nucleotide sequence: TGTGCCAGCAGTAGCGGGGGCAACTCTGGGGCCAACGTCCTGACTTTC. Encoded protein: CASSSGGNSGANVLTF.